The 27 T cell receptor beta chains below all came from one sample that was sequenced in a study of Ad26.COV2.S vaccination and SARS-CoV-2 variants. Treatment denoted: roughly 18 received Ad26.COV2.S at low or high dose, single or two shots; 5 received placebo; per-sample allocation not given. Day 63 following the first vaccine or placebo injection was when the samples were taken. Method: immunoSEQ multiplex PCR; TCRdb's copy keeps in-frame clones and lacks some. The sample has hundreds of thousands of clones; roughly 90% are singletons. Sequences were derived from peripheral blood, sampled in a trial of Ad26.COV2.S vaccine versus placebo. These receptors originate from a person aged 18-65 years who received the Ad26.COV2.S COVID-19 vaccine or a placebo.

This rearrangement joins TRBV7-9 to TRBJ2-5, with a weak D call TRBD2 (6 bases). V was pared by 3 bases and J by 9 bases, with 23 bases between. Germline V CDR1 and CDR2: SEHNR, FQNEAQ (reference sequence). The CDR3 runs to 16 residues. This chain's CDR3 is CASSFRLWAGRGPQYF. CDR3 nucleotide sequence: TGTGCCAGCAGCTTCCGGTTGTGGGCGGGACGCGGGCCCCAGTACTTC.

The rearrangement uses TRBV4-2 and TRBJ2-5; TRBD1 matches 10 bases. The ends lost 3 bases at V and 2 bases at J; junction bases unmatched: 6. The CDR3 sequence is 16 residues long. CDR1 LGHNA and CDR2 YNFKEQ come from the germline V gene. The CDR3 bases are TGTGCCAGCAGCCAGACAGGGGGCGCGTGGCAAGAGACCCAGTACTTC. Its protein product is CASSQTGGAWQETQYF.

The V gene is TRBV25-1, the J gene TRBJ1-5; D unclear. The CDR3 is made up of 12 amino acids. Germline CDR1 is MGHDK and CDR2 is SYGVNS. Between the trimmed V and J ends, which lost 4 bases and 2 bases, there was a span of 3 bases. CDR3 DNA: TGTGCCAGCAGTGCGGGCAATCAGCCCCAGCATTTT. Encoded protein: CASSAGNQPQHF.

This clone has just a few counts. The chain links TRBV25-1 to TRBJ1-3; a possible D gene is TRBD1 (6 bases). Trimming cost V 6 bases and J 0 bases, with 15 bases left between them. CDR1 is MGHDK, CDR2 SYGVNS, per germline. This CDR3 comprises 16 residues. This CDR3 is CASSPPGQSSGNTIYF. Here the CDR3 DNA reads TGTGCCAGCAGCCCCCCCGGACAGAGCTCTGGAAACACCATATATTTT.

This chain links TRBV18 with TRBJ2-1; 9 bases are a match to TRBD1. The junction had 18 bases not matched to a gene; V was cut back by 6 bases and J by 12 bases. CDR3 length: 16 residues. Germline CDR1 is KGHSH and CDR2 is LQKENI. CDR3 protein: CASSRGGDRDGTGQFF. The CDR3, as DNA: TGTGCCAGCTCTCGAGGAGGGGACAGGGACGGGACTGGGCAGTTCTTC. The complete variable domain, with remaining parts taken from reference TRBV18 and TRBJ2-1, reads NAGVMQNPRHLVRRRGQEARLRCSPMKGHSHVYWYRQLPEEGLKFMVYLQKENIIDESGMPKERFSAEFPKEGPSILRIQQVVRGDSAAYFCASSRGGDRDGTGQFFGPGTRLTVL.

Remarks on this clone: Additional DNA sequences in this sample encode the identical CDR3. This chain joins TRBV4-3 and TRBJ1-3; D not certain. The CDR3 sequence is 15 residues long. Looked up from germline, CDR1 is LGHNA and CDR2 is YSLEER. Trimming took off 0 bases at V and 0 bases at J, with 6 bases between the two ends. CDR3 in DNA: TGCGCCAGCAGCCAAGACCCCAGCTCTGGAAACACCATATATTTT. Translation gives CASSQDPSSGNTIYF.

The gene calls are TRBV30 and TRBJ1-2; TRBD1 aligns across 8 bases. The CDR3 runs to 16 residues. Trimming cost V 3 bases and J 0 bases; bases outside gene matches: 9. Germline CDR1 is GTSNPN and CDR2 is SVGIG (reference sequence). CDR3 coding DNA: TGTGCCTGGAGGGACAGGGTGACCTTCCCTAACTATGGCTACACCTTC. As protein: CAWRDRVTFPNYGYTF. Supplemented by reference TRBV30 and TRBJ1-2, the full variable domain reads SQTIHQWPATLVQPVGSPLSLECTVEGTSNPNLYWYRQAAGRGLQLLFYSVGIGQISSEVPQNLSASRPQDRQFILSSKKLLLSDSGFYLCAWRDRVTFPNYGYTFGSGTRLTVV.

This clone was observed a single time. V usage is TRBV14 and J usage is TRBJ2-1, with D hard to call. CDR1 and CDR2 from the germline V gene are SGHDN and FVKESK. The V end was cut by 1 base, the J end by 8 bases, with 18 bases between. The CDR3 has 16 residues. Here the CDR3 reads CASSQVGWERNDEQFF. The DNA of the CDR3 is TGTGCCAGCAGCCAAGTTGGCTGGGAAAGGAATGATGAGCAGTTCTTC.

With respect to this clone: Other DNA sequences from this sample encode an identical CDR3 as well. The genes are TRBV7-9 and TRBJ2-7; D possibly corresponds to TRBD2 (6 bases). Trimming left V 3 bases short and J 0 bases short, with 9 bases between. CDR3 size: 14 residues. Germline values: CDR1 SEHNR, CDR2 FQNEAQ (reference sequence). The CDR3 sequence is CASSLAGSSYEQYF. The DNA for the CDR3 is TGTGCCAGCAGCTTGGCCGGGAGCTCCTACGAGCAGTACTTC.

The genes are TRBV30 and TRBJ1-1; D uncertain. V was shortened by 0 bases and J by 2 bases, with 10 bases between the two germline ends. There are 14 residues in the CDR3. In germline, CDR1 is GTSNPN, CDR2 SVGIG (reference sequence). The CDR3 sequence is CAWSVQNSNTEAFF. The CDR3 nucleotides read TGTGCCTGGAGTGTACAAAACAGCAACACTGAAGCTTTCTTT.

The CDR3 coding sequence is TGTGCCACCGCCCGACAGGGGAAGGGGTGGGCCACTGAAGCTTTCTTT. This sequence encodes CATARQGKGWATEAFF. The rearrangement joins TRBV10-3 to TRBJ1-1, with 8 bases matching TRBD1. Germline V gene data show CDR1 as ENHRY and CDR2 as SYGVKD. The CDR3 has 16 residues. Trimming cost V 10 bases and J 4 bases; bases outside gene matches: 17.

As regards this clone: The junction departs from germline at one end; a sequencing error may be responsible. This chain links TRBV7-8 with TRBJ2-7; weak D call: TRBD2 (6 bases). CDR3 length equals 13 residues. CDR1 and CDR2 (germline): SGHVS, FQNEAQ. This chain's CDR3 is CASSFMRGSEQYF. The CDR3 nucleotides are TGTGCCAGCAGCTTTATGCGGGGTTCCGAGCAGTACTTT.

This chain joins TRBV5-1 and TRBJ2-7, with 13 bases matching TRBD2. There are 15 residues in the CDR3. J gave up 3 bases and V 3 bases, and 3 bases lay outside the gene matches. Germline CDR1 is SGHRS and CDR2 is YFSETQ. This CDR3 reads CASSSGTSGIYEQYF. CDR3 nucleotides: TGCGCCAGCAGCTCCGGGACTAGCGGGATCTACGAGCAGTACTTC.

This clone appeared once. The chain is built from TRBV3-1 (or the pseudogene TRBV3-2) and TRBJ2-7; a possible D gene is TRBD1 (6 bases). Between the trimmed V and J ends, which lost 3 bases and 8 bases, there was a span of 23 bases. The CDR3 runs to 16 residues. Germline V gene sequence: CDR1 LGHDT, CDR2 YNNKEL (reference sequence). The CDR3 DNA reads TGTGCCAGCAGCCACTCTCCCCAGGGGCGCTCCTCCAAGCAGTACTTC. Translating it yields CASSHSPQGRSSKQYF.

The table lists this clone with a count of one. The CDR3 spells CASSLMTGENQPQHF. DNA for the CDR3: TGTGCCAGCAGCTTGATGACAGGGGAGAATCAGCCCCAGCATTTT. The V gene is TRBV5-6, the J gene TRBJ1-5; 8 nucleotides agree with TRBD1. Trimming removed 1 base from V and 4 bases from J; junction bases left unmatched: 4. CDR3 length equals 15 residues. CDR1 and CDR2 from the germline V gene are SGHDT and YYEEEE.

Note on this clone: Other DNA sequences from this sample encode an identical CDR3 as well. The chain links TRBV20-1 to TRBJ1-1, with D unresolved. Germline values: CDR1 DFQATT, CDR2 SNEGSKA (reference sequence). This CDR3 is built from 11 residues. Trimming removed 6 bases from V and 5 bases from J, with 10 bases in between. DNA for the CDR3: TGCAGTGCCGGTCTGAGGACTGAAGCTTTCTTT. This gives the protein CSAGLRTEAFF.

With respect to this clone: Other DNA variants within this sample encode the same CDR3. The chain has TRBV5-4 and TRBJ2-7; 9 bases line up with TRBD2. Germline lookup yields CDR1 SGHNT and CDR2 YYREEE (reference sequence). This CDR3 contains 14 residues. V shed 2 bases and J 3 bases; nucleotides not matched to a gene: 3. CDR3: CASSFFSGSYEQYF. The CDR3 DNA reads as TGTGCCAGCAGCTTCTTTAGCGGGAGCTACGAGCAGTACTTC.

The chain has TRBV2 and TRBJ2-1, with 10 bases fitting TRBD2. Germline V gene sequence: CDR1 SNHLY, CDR2 FYNNEI. With 6 bases clipped from V and 0 bases from J, the junction kept 5 bases outside the gene matches. The CDR3 consists of 16 residues. The CDR3 DNA reads as TGTGCCAGCAGGGGACCTAGCGGGAGCTCCTACAATGAGCAGTTCTTC. Translating it yields CASRGPSGSSYNEQFF.

In its sample, this clone was seen a few times. J is TRBJ1-1 and V is TRBV9, with 7 bases that match TRBD1. The CDR3 contains 14 residues. The germline CDR1 and CDR2 sequences are SGDLS and YYNGEE. Losses at the gene ends were 1 base for V and 4 bases for J; bases not matched to a gene: 4. As DNA, the CDR3 is TGTGCCAGCAGCGTACAACAGGGGCCCACTGAAGCTTTCTTT. This codes for CASSVQQGPTEAFF.

This rearrangement joins TRBV10-2 to TRBJ2-7; TRBD2 matches at 11 bases. Germline assignment: CDR1 WSHSY and CDR2 SAAADI. The CDR3 is 15 residues long. The J segment lost 4 bases and the V segment lost 1 base, leaving 3 bases of the junction unmatched. CDR3 nucleotide sequence: TGCGCCAGCAGTGAGTGGGCTAGCGGGAGGTACGAGCAGTACTTC. This sequence encodes CASSEWASGRYEQYF.

The chain is built from TRBV18 and TRBJ1-2; D unclear. Trimming cost V 6 bases and J 5 bases, with 7 bases left between them. Germline V gives CDR1 KGHSH, CDR2 LQKENI. The CDR3 covers 11 residues. CDR3 sequence reads: CASSREYGYTF. In DNA, the CDR3 is TGTGCCAGCTCTAGGGAATATGGCTACACCTTC.

Notes on this clone: This same CDR3 is encoded by further DNA sequences in the sample. V and J are TRBV6-5 and TRBJ1-5; a possible D gene is TRBD1 (6 bases). V lost 6 bases, J lost 1 base, and 7 bases lay in between. Germline V gene data show CDR1 as MNHEY and CDR2 as SVGAGI. This CDR3 has 13 amino acids. The CDR3 bases are TGTGCCAGCAGACAGGGAAGCAATCAGCCCCAGCATTTT. Amino acid sequence: CASRQGSNQPQHF.

Of note for this clone: At one of its ends the junction is not consistent with the germline gene, which may arise from a read error. This rearrangement joins TRBV7-8 to TRBJ2-4, with D perhaps matching TRBD2 (5 bases). The CDR3 length is 10 residues. CDR1 and CDR2 (germline): SGHVS, FQNEAQ. CDR3 DNA sequence: TGTGCCAGCAGGGCCGGACTCCGGTGCTTC. It yields the protein CASRAGLRCF.

The rearrangement links TRBV6-5 to TRBJ2-3, with TRBD2 identical over 13 bases. This CDR3 region has 13 residues. Germline values: CDR1 MNHEY, CDR2 SVGAGI. After removal of 6 bases from V and 14 bases from J, the junction contained 8 bases not matched to a gene. CDR3 coding DNA: TGTGCCAGCAGCGGACTAGCGGGGGTAGTTTTGTATTTT. Amino acids: CASSGLAGVVLYF.

CDR3 DNA sequence: TGTGCCAGCAGCTTGTGGGCAGGGGGCTCGCACGAGCAGTACTTC. Translating gives CASSLWAGGSHEQYF. V is TRBV5-5 and J is TRBJ2-7, with 8 nucleotides matching TRBD1. The V and J ends lost 1 base and 5 bases, in that order; junction bases with no gene match: 8. The CDR3 runs to 15 residues. The germline gives CDR1 SGHKS, CDR2 YYEKEE (reference sequence).

The V gene is TRBV19, the J gene TRBJ2-2; D call uncertain. CDR1 LNHDA and CDR2 SQIVND come from the germline V gene (reference sequence). V lost 3 bases to trimming and J lost 6 bases, with 5 bases between them. CDR3 length: 12 residues. CDR3 sequence reads: CASSITPGELFF. CDR3 nucleotide sequence: TGTGCCAGTAGTATCACCCCCGGGGAGCTGTTTTTT.

The rearrangement links TRBV20-1 to TRBJ2-3, with 8 bases identical to TRBD1. The CDR3 spans 12 residues. In germline, CDR1 is DFQATT, CDR2 SNEGSKA (reference sequence). Trimming cost V 6 bases and J 5 bases; bases outside gene matches: 4. The CDR3 region is CSASTGGDTQYF. DNA of the CDR3: TGCAGTGCGAGTACAGGGGGAGATACGCAGTATTTT.